This TCR beta chain stems from a study of Ad26.COV2.S vaccination and SARS-CoV-2 variants. Only in-frame clones appear in the TCRdb table, and some are missing; sequencing was by immunoSEQ multiplex PCR. The sample carries some 190,000 clones, roughly 85% recorded once. Trimming pared 5 bases from V and 0 bases from J, leaving 13 bases between. CDR1 is SGHAT and CDR2 is FQDESV in the germline V gene (reference sequence). The CDR3 spans 15 residues. The rearrangement uses TRBV11-1 and TRBJ2-5; D remains ambiguous. The sequence derives from a human donor who had recovered from COVID-19. Material: peripheral blood, obtained after recovery from COVID-19. The CDR3 is CASSPVRMYQETQYF. The CDR3 coding sequence is TGTGCCAGCAGCCCGGTACGGATGTACCAAGAGACCCAGTACTTC.